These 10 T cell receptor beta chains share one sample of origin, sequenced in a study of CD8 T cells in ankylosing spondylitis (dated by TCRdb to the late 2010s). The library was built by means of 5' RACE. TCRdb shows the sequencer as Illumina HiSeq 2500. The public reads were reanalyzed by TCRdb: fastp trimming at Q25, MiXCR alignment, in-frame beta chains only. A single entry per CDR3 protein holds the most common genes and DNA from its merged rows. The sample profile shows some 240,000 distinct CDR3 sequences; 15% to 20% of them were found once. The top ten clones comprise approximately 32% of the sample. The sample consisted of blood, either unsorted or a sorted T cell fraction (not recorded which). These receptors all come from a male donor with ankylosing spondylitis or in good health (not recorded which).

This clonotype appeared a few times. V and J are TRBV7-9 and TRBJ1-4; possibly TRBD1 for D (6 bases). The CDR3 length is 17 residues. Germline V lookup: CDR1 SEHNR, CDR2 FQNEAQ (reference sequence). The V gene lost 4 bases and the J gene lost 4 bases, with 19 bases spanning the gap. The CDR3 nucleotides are TGTGCCAGCAGCTCAACACCTACAGGGTCGGGTAATGAAAAACTGTTTTTT. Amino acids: CASSSTPTGSGNEKLFF.

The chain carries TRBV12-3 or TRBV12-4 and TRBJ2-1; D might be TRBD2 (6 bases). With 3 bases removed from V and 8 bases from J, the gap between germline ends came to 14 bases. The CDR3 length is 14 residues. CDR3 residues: CASSFAGWVDEQFF. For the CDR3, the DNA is TGTGCCAGCAGTTTTGCGGGATGGGTGGATGAGCAGTTCTTC.

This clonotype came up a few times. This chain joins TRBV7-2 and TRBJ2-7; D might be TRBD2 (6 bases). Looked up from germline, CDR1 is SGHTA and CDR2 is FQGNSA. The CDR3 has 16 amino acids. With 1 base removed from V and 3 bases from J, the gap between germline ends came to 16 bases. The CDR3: CASSLGANRRDYEQYF. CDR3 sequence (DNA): TGTGCCAGCAGCTTAGGAGCGAATCGGCGGGACTACGAGCAGTACTTC.

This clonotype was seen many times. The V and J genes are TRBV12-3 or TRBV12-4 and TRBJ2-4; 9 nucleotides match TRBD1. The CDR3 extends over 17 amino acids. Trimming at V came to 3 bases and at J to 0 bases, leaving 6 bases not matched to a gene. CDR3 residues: CASSFWGQGLAKNIQYF. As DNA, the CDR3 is TGTGCCAGCAGTTTCTGGGGACAGGGTCTAGCCAAAAACATTCAGTACTTC.

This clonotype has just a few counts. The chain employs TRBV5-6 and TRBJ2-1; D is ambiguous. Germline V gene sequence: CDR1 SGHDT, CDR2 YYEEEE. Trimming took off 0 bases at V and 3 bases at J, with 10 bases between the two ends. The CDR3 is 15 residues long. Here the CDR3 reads CASSLDARNYNEQFF. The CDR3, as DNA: TGTGCCAGCAGCTTGGACGCCAGAAACTACAATGAGCAGTTCTTC.

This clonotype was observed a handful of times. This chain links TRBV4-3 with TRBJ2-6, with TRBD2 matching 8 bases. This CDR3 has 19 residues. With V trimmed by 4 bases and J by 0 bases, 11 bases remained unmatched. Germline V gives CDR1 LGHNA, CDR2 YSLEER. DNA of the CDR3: TGCGCCAGCAGCCCGGGGAAGCGGGAGAGCTTCTCTGGGGCCAACGTCCTGACTTTC. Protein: CASSPGKRESFSGANVLTF.

Written as DNA, the CDR3 is TGTGCCAGCAGCCAAGGATCGTCTAACTATGGCTACACCTTC. Its translation: CASSQGSSNYGYTF. This sequence joins TRBV3-1 and TRBJ1-2; no definite D call. V shed 1 base and J shed 0 bases, with 6 bases lying between them. This CDR3 has 14 amino acids. Germline loops: CDR1 LGHDT, CDR2 YNNKEL (reference sequence). Drawing the rest from reference TRBV3-1 and TRBJ1-2, the complete variable domain is DTAVSQTPKYLVTQMGNDKSIKCEQNLGHDTMYWYKQDSKKFLKIMFSYNNKELIINETVPNRFSPKSPDKAHLNLHINSLELGDSAVYFCASSQGSSNYGYTFGSGTRLTVV.

The CDR3 region has the DNA TGTGCCAGCAGCTCAAGAGCGGGAGGGAGCTCCTACGAGCAGTACTTC. Amino acids: CASSSRAGGSSYEQYF. This chain connects TRBV11-2 to TRBJ2-7; 10 nucleotides line up with TRBD2. Per the germline V gene, CDR1 is SGHAT and CDR2 is FQNNGV. Trimming cost V 4 bases and J 0 bases; bases outside gene matches: 6. The CDR3 runs 16 residues.

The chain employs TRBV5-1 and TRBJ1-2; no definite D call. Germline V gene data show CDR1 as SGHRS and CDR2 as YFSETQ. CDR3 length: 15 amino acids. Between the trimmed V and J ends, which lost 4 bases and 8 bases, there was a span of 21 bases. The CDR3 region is CASSPADGSLIGYTF. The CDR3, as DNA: TGCGCCAGCAGCCCGGCGGACGGGAGCCTCATCGGCTACACCTTC.

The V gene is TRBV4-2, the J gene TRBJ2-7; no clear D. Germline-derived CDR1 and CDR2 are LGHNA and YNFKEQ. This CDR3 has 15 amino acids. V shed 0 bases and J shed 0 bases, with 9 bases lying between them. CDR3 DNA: TGTGCCAGCAGCCAAGATTACCCCAGCTCCTACGAGCAGTACTTC. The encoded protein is CASSQDYPSSYEQYF.